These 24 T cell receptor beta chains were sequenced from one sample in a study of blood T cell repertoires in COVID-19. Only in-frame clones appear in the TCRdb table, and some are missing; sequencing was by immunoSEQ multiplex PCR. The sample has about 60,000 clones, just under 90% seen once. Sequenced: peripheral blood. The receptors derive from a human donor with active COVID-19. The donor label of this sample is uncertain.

The CDR3 spells CASSFRDRGLEQYF. The CDR3 coding sequence is TGTGCCAGCAGCTTCCGGGACAGGGGGCTCGAGCAGTACTTC. The chain joins TRBV7-9 to TRBJ2-7; TRBD1 aligns across 12 bases. Germline CDR1 reads SEHNR; CDR2 reads FQNEAQ (reference sequence). The CDR3 sequence is 14 residues long. V gave up 3 bases and J gave up 6 bases; unmatched junction bases: 3.

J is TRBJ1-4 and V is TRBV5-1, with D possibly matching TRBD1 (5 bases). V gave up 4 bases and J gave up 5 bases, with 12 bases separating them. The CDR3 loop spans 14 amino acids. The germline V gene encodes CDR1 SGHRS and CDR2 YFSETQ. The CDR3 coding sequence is TGCGCCAGCAGCCCCGGGGGAGAGAATGAAAAACTGTTTTTT. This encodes CASSPGGENEKLFF.

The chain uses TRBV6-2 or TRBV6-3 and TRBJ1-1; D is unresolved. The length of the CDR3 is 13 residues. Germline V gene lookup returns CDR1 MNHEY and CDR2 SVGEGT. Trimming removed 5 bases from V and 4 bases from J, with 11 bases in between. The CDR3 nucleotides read TGTGCCAGCAGTCGTAGGAGGGCCACTGAAGCTTTCTTT. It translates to CASSRRRATEAFF.

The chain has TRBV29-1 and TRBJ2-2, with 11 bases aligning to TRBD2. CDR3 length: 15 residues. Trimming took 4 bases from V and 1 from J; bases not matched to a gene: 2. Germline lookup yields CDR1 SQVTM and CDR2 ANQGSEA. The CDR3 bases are TGCAGCGTTGTAGCGGGAGGGCTGAACACCGGGGAGCTGTTTTTT. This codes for CSVVAGGLNTGELFF.

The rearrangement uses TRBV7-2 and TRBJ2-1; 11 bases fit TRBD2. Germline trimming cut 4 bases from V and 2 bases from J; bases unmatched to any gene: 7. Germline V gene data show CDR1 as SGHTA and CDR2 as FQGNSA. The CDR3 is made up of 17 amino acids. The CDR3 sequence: CASSSLAGGAAYNEQFF. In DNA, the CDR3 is TGTGCCAGCAGCTCCCTAGCGGGGGGTGCAGCCTACAATGAGCAGTTCTTC.

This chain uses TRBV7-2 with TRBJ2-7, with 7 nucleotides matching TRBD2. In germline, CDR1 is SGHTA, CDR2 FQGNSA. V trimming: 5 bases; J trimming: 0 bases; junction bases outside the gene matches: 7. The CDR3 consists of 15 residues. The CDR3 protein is CASSPSGGISYEQYF. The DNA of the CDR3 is TGTGCCAGCAGCCCCTCCGGGGGGATCTCCTACGAGCAGTACTTC.

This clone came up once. The CDR3 is CAWSGTGQNTEAFF. CDR3 DNA sequence: TGTGCCTGGAGTGGGACAGGTCAGAACACTGAAGCTTTCTTT. This sequence joins TRBV30 and TRBJ1-1, with 7 nucleotides matching TRBD1. The CDR3 consists of 14 residues. From germline, CDR1 is GTSNPN and CDR2 SVGIG (reference sequence). The ends lost 1 base at V and 1 base at J; junction bases unmatched: 3.

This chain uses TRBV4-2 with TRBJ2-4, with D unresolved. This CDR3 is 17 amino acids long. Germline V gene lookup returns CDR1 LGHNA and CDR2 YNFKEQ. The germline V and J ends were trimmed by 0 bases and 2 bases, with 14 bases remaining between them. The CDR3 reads CASSQEASEESKNIQYF. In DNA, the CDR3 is TGTGCCAGCAGCCAAGAGGCCAGCGAAGAGTCCAAAAACATTCAGTACTTC.

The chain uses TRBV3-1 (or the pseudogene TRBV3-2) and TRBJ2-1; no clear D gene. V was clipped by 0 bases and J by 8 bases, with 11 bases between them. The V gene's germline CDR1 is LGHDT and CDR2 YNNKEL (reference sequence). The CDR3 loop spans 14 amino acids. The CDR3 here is CASSQDRTVDEQFF. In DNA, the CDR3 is TGTGCCAGCAGCCAAGATAGAACGGTGGATGAGCAGTTCTTC.

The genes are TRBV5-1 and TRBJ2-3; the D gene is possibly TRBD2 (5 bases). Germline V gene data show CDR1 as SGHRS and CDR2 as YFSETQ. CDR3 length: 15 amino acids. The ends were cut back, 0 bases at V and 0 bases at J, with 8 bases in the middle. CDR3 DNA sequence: TGCGCCAGCAGCTTGGGACTAAAAAGCACAGATACGCAGTATTTT. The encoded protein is CASSLGLKSTDTQYF.

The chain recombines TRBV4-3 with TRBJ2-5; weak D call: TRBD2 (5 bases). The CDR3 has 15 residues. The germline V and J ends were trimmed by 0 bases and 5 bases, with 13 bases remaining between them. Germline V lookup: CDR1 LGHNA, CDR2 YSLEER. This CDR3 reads CASSQDGGLGETQYF. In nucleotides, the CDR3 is TGCGCCAGCAGCCAAGATGGCGGGCTAGGGGAGACCCAGTACTTC.

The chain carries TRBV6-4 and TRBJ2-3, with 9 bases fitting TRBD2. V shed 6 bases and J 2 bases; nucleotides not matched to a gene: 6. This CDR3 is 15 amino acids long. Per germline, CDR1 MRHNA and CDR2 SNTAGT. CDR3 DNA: TGTGCCAGCAGCCCCGGGACTAGCCCCACAGATACGCAGTATTTT. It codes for CASSPGTSPTDTQYF.

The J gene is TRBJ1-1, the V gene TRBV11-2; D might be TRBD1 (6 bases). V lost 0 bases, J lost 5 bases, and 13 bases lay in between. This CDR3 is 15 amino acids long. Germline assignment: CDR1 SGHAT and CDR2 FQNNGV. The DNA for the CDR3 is TGTGCCAGCAGCTTAGAGGGGGGGGCGAGGACTGAAGCTTTCTTT. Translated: CASSLEGGARTEAFF.

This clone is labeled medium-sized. This CDR3 reads CSASGGPLGTYEQYF. CDR3 DNA sequence: TGCAGTGCTAGTGGGGGCCCTTTAGGTACCTACGAGCAGTACTTC. The chain couples TRBV20-1 to TRBJ2-7; possible D gene TRBD1, 6 bases. The CDR3 covers 15 residues. Trimming left V 3 bases short and J 2 bases short, with 17 bases between. Germline assignment: CDR1 DFQATT and CDR2 SNEGSKA (reference sequence).

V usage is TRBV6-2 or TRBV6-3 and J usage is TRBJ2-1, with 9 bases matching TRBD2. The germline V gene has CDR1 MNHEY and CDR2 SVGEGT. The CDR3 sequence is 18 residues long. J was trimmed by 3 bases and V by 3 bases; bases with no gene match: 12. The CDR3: CASSYMIRRTSVYNEQFF. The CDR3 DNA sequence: TGTGCCAGCAGTTATATGATAAGGAGGACTAGCGTCTACAATGAGCAGTTCTTC.

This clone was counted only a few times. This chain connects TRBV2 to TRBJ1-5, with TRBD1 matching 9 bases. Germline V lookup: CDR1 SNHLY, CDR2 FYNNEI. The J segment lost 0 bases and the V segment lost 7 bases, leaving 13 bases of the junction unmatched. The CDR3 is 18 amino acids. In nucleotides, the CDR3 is TGTGCCAGCACCCTGACAGGGGGAACCGTTTTTAGCAATCAGCCCCAGCATTTT. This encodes CASTLTGGTVFSNQPQHF.

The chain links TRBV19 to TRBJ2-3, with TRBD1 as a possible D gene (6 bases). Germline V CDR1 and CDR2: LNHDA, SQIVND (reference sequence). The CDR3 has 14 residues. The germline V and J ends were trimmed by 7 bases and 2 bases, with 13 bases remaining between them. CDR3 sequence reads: CASTATGFTDTQYF. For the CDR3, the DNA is TGTGCCAGTACCGCGACAGGCTTCACAGATACGCAGTATTTT.

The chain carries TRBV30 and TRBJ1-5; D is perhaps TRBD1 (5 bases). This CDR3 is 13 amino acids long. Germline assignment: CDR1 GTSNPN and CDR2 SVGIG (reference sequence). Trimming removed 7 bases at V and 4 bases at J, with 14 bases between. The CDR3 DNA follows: TGTGCCTTCCGGGCGGGGGAGAATCAGCCCCAGCATTTT. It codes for CAFRAGENQPQHF. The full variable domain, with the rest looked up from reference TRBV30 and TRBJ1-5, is SQTIHQWPATLVQPVGSPLSLECTVEGTSNPNLYWYRQAAGRGLQLLFYSVGIGQISSEVPQNLSASRPQDRQFILSSKKLLLSDSGFYLCAFRAGENQPQHFGDGTRLSIL.

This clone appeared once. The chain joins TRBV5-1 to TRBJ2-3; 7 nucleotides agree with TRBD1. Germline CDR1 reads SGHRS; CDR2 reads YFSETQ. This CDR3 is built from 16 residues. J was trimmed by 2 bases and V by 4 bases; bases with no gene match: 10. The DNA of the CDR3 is TGCGCCAGCAGCAACCGAAGTAGGGGGCTCACAGATACGCAGTATTTT. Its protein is CASSNRSRGLTDTQYF.

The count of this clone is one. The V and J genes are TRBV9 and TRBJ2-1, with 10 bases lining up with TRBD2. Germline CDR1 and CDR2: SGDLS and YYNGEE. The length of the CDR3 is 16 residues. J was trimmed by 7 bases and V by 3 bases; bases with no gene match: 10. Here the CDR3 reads CASSGASGRESNEQFF. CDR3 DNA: TGTGCCAGCAGCGGGGCTAGCGGGAGAGAAAGTAATGAGCAGTTCTTC.

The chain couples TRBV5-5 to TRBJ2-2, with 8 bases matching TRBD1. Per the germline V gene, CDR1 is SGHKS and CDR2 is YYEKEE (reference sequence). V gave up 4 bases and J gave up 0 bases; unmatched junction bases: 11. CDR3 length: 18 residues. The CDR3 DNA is TGTGCCAGCAGCCTGAGACAGGGGCAGTTCTCGAACACCGGGGAGCTGTTTTTT. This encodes CASSLRQGQFSNTGELFF.

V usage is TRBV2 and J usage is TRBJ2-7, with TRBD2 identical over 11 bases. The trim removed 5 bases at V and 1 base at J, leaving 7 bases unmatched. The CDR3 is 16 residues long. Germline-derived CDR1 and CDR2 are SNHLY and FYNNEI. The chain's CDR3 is CASSKLAGDRSYEQYF. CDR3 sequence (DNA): TGTGCCAGCAGTAAACTAGCGGGAGATCGGTCCTACGAGCAGTACTTC.

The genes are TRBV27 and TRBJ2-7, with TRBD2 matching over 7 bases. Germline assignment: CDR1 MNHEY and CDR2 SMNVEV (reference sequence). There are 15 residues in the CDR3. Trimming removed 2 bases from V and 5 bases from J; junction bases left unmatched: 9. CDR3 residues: CASSLREGRYHEQYF. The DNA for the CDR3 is TGTGCCAGCAGTTTAAGGGAGGGGAGATATCACGAGCAGTACTTC.

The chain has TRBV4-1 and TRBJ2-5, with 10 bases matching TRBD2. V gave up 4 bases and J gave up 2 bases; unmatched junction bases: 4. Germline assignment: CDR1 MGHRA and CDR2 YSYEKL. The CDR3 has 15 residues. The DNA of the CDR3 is TGCGCCAGCAGCCGGCAGCGGGAGGGACAAGAGACCCAGTACTTC. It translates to CASSRQREGQETQYF.